The 25 T cell receptor beta chains presented below share a single source sample, sequenced in a study of T cell responses to AZD1222 COVID-19 vaccine. The table came from immunoSEQ multiplex PCR; TCRdb's copy has only in-frame clones and leaves some out. The table has about 86,000 clones, approximately 80% seen once. The material sequenced was peripheral blood, taken on day 0 of AZD1222 vaccination. The source of these receptors is an adult in good health.

The rearrangement uses TRBV5-4 and TRBJ2-5, with 9 bases fitting TRBD2. The germline gives CDR1 SGHNT, CDR2 YYREEE (reference sequence). The CDR3 consists of 13 residues. V dropped 5 bases and J dropped 5; count of bases not matched to a gene: 4. The CDR3 DNA reads TGTGCCAGCAGTGTAAGCGGGAGGGAGACCCAGTACTTC. Its translation is CASSVSGRETQYF. Full variable domain (remainder filled in from reference TRBV5-4 and TRBJ2-5): ETGVTQSPTHLIKTRGQQVTLRCSSQSGHNTVSWYQQALGQGPQFIFQYYREEENGRGNFPPRFSGLQFPNYSSELNVNALELDDSALYLCASSVSGRETQYFGPGTRLLVL.

V gene TRBV28 combines with J gene TRBJ1-5; maybe TRBD1 (5 bases). The CDR3 loop spans 15 amino acids. CDR1 MDHEN and CDR2 SYDVKM come from the germline V gene. V lost 2 bases to trimming and J lost 4 bases, with 12 bases between them. CDR3 DNA: TGTGCCAGCAGTTTAGGGGGGAGAGGGAATCAGCCCCAGCATTTT. This codes for CASSLGGRGNQPQHF.

CDR3 region: CASSLVALAYNEQFF. CDR3 coding DNA: TGTGCCAGCAGCTTAGTGGCGCTAGCCTACAATGAGCAGTTCTTC. The chain combines TRBV7-2 with TRBJ2-1; D call uncertain. Trimming stripped 1 base from V and 2 bases from J, with 9 bases between. The germline gives CDR1 SGHTA, CDR2 FQGNSA. The CDR3 runs to 15 residues.

The V and J genes are TRBV3-1 (or the pseudogene TRBV3-2) and TRBJ2-5; possibly TRBD1 for D (5 bases). Trimming removed 1 base at V and 7 bases at J, with 7 bases between. CDR1 and CDR2 from the germline V gene are LGHDT and YNNKEL (reference sequence). This CDR3 has 12 residues. The CDR3 nucleotides are TGTGCCAGCAGCCAAGGACAGAGGACCCAGTACTTC. Protein sequence: CASSQGQRTQYF.

The J gene is TRBJ1-4, the V gene TRBV4-2, with unresolved D. Trimming removed 1 base from V and 4 bases from J, with 13 bases in between. Germline CDR1 LGHNA, CDR2 YNFKEQ. This CDR3 has 16 residues. DNA of the CDR3: TGTGCCAGCAGCCAAGCCCTCGGGGAGGGTAATGAAAAACTGTTTTTT. This gives the protein CASSQALGEGNEKLFF.

The chain joins TRBV21-1 to TRBJ2-7. TRBV21-1 is a known pseudogene. The CDR3 loop spans 13 amino acids. The CDR3 sequence: CASSKPVGNEQYF. The CDR3 DNA is TGTGCCAGCAGCAAGCCGGTAGGGAACGAGCAGTACTTC.

This chain joins TRBV7-8 and TRBJ2-7; D remains ambiguous. The V end lost 5 bases, the J end lost 4 bases, and 12 bases lay between the germline ends. Germline V gene lookup returns CDR1 SGHVS and CDR2 FQNEAQ. This CDR3 contains 13 residues. CDR3 DNA: TGTGCCAGCAGCCGTCAGTTGGATTACGAGCAGTACTTC. Protein sequence: CASSRQLDYEQYF.

The chain employs TRBV15 and TRBJ2-5, with D unclear. There are 15 residues in the CDR3. The V gene's germline CDR1 is LNHNV and CDR2 YYDKDF (reference sequence). The V end lost 0 bases, the J end lost 5 bases, and 13 bases lay between the germline ends. The CDR3, as DNA: TGTGCCACCAGCAGAGATCTGGTTATAGGGGAGACCCAGTACTTC. It is translated as CATSRDLVIGETQYF.

In DNA, the CDR3 is TGCGCCAGCAGCCAAGATGGGACAGTCGGCTTTAACTATGGCTACACCTTC. Amino acids: CASSQDGTVGFNYGYTF. J is TRBJ1-2 and V is TRBV4-1; 7 nucleotides match TRBD1. CDR3 length: 17 amino acids. Germline CDR1 is MGHRA and CDR2 is YSYEKL. V shed 0 bases, J shed 1 base, and the junction held 8 bases outside the gene matches.

This chain connects TRBV4-1 to TRBJ2-3; TRBD1 matches 11 bases. The CDR3 length is 15 residues. J lost 4 bases, V lost 3 bases, and 3 bases had no gene match. Germline V gene sequence: CDR1 MGHRA, CDR2 YSYEKL. DNA for the CDR3: TGCGCCAGCAGCCAGGGACAGGGGGAGCCAGATACGCAGTATTTT. This codes for CASSQGQGEPDTQYF.

The V gene is TRBV2, the J gene TRBJ2-1; possibly TRBD2 for D (6 bases). CDR1 SNHLY and CDR2 FYNNEI come from the germline V gene. Trimming took 5 bases from V and 10 from J, leaving 9 bases between them. This CDR3 region has 11 residues. This chain's CDR3 is CASSTSREQFF. In nucleotides, the CDR3 is TGTGCCAGCAGTACTAGCAGGGAGCAGTTCTTC.

This chain links TRBV7-9 with TRBJ2-1; possibly TRBD2 for D (5 bases). Per the germline V gene, CDR1 is SEHNR and CDR2 is FQNEAQ (reference sequence). V gave up 1 base and J gave up 0 bases, with 10 bases separating them. CDR3 length: 16 residues. CDR3 bases: TGTGCCAGCAGCTTAGGGAAGCGGAGCTCCTACAATGAGCAGTTCTTC. The encoded protein is CASSLGKRSSYNEQFF.

This rearrangement joins TRBV28 to TRBJ2-1; TRBD2 is a possible D gene (6 bases). Germline CDR1 is MDHEN and CDR2 is SYDVKM. With 4 bases removed from V and 1 base from J, the gap between germline ends came to 8 bases. CDR3 size: 14 residues. The CDR3 DNA sequence: TGTGCCAGCAGTTACGGGGGTTCCTACAATGAGCAGTTCTTC. It yields the protein CASSYGGSYNEQFF.

This rearrangement joins TRBV10-2 to TRBJ2-1; 10 bases agree with TRBD1. The CDR3 loop spans 14 amino acids. Germline assignment: CDR1 WSHSY and CDR2 SAAADI. The J segment lost 5 bases and the V segment lost 5 bases, leaving 3 bases of the junction unmatched. DNA of the CDR3: TGCGCCAGCAGTTGGGGGACAGGGGACAATGAGCAGTTCTTC. Translation gives CASSWGTGDNEQFF.

The chain recombines TRBV3-1 (or the pseudogene TRBV3-2) with TRBJ1-5; maybe TRBD1 (6 bases). Germline loops: CDR1 LGHDT, CDR2 YNNKEL (reference sequence). V gave up 0 bases and J gave up 6 bases, with 6 bases separating them. This CDR3 comprises 13 residues. In nucleotides, the CDR3 is TGTGCCAGCAGCCAAGAGGGGGCTCAGCCCCAGCATTTT. Translation gives CASSQEGAQPQHF.

The genes are TRBV5-1 and TRBJ2-1; no firm D call. V was trimmed by 0 bases and J by 4 bases, leaving 5 bases between them. Germline V gene lookup returns CDR1 SGHRS and CDR2 YFSETQ. CDR3 size: 13 residues. The DNA for the CDR3 is TGCGCCAGCAGCTTGGATGGGTACAATGAGCAGTTCTTC. Encoded protein: CASSLDGYNEQFF.

The V call is TRBV6-5, the J call TRBJ2-7; a weak D match, TRBD1 (5 bases). The V gene lost 7 bases and the J gene lost 0 bases, with 13 bases spanning the gap. CDR3 length: 14 amino acids. Germline values: CDR1 MNHEY, CDR2 SVGAGI. The CDR3: CASNLDTYSYEQYF. The CDR3 DNA follows: TGTGCCAGCAATCTGGACACCTACTCCTACGAGCAGTACTTC.

The chain employs TRBV7-8 and TRBJ2-5; tentatively, D is TRBD1 or TRBD2 (5 bases each). The V gene lost 5 bases and the J gene lost 1 base, with 11 bases spanning the gap. Germline values: CDR1 SGHVS, CDR2 FQNEAQ. The CDR3 has 14 residues. CDR3: CASSRGRVQETQYF. The CDR3 DNA is TGTGCCAGCAGCAGGGGACGGGTCCAAGAGACCCAGTACTTC.

The chain couples TRBV10-3 to TRBJ2-3, with 14 bases matching TRBD2. The CDR3 length is 15 residues. Looked up from germline, CDR1 is ENHRY and CDR2 is SYGVKD. V was clipped by 6 bases and J by 6 bases; unmatched bases: 5. CDR3 in amino acids: CAISTGLAGADTQYF. CDR3 DNA: TGTGCCATCAGCACGGGACTAGCGGGAGCCGATACGCAGTATTTT.

The chain has TRBV5-1 and TRBJ2-3; D is possibly TRBD2 (5 bases). The germline V and J ends were trimmed by 0 bases and 2 bases, with 13 bases remaining between them. The CDR3 has 16 residues. Per the germline V gene, CDR1 is SGHRS and CDR2 is YFSETQ. Here the CDR3 reads CASSLGGGLPTDTQYF. The DNA of the CDR3 is TGCGCCAGCAGCTTGGGTGGCGGGCTCCCCACAGATACGCAGTATTTT. Full variable domain (outside the CDR3, taken from reference TRBV5-1 and TRBJ2-3): KAGVTQTPRYLIKTRGQQVTLSCSPISGHRSVSWYQQTPGQGLQFLFEYFSETQRNKGNFPGRFSGRQFSNSRSEMNVSTLELGDSALYLCASSLGGGLPTDTQYFGPGTRLTVL.

This chain joins TRBV5-5 and TRBJ2-7, with 7 bases that match TRBD1. J lost 1 base, V lost 7 bases, and 11 bases had no gene match. The V gene's germline CDR1 is SGHKS and CDR2 YYEKEE (reference sequence). The CDR3 runs to 15 residues. CDR3 nucleotide sequence: TGTGCCAGCGCACAGAGGGACAGTATGTCCTACGAGCAGTACTTC. Encoded protein: CASAQRDSMSYEQYF.

The rearrangement uses TRBV7-2 and TRBJ2-7; D is perhaps TRBD2 (6 bases). The V end lost 5 bases, the J end lost 1 base, and 9 bases lay between the germline ends. Per germline, CDR1 SGHTA and CDR2 FQGNSA. The CDR3 totals 13 residues. CDR3 nucleotide sequence: TGTGCCAGCAGCCGGGACTCGTCCTACGAGCAGTACTTC. Translating it yields CASSRDSSYEQYF.

CDR3: CASSQQGMSYEQYF. CDR3 DNA sequence: TGTGCCAGCAGCCAACAGGGGATGTCCTACGAGCAGTACTTC. The chain recombines TRBV5-6 with TRBJ2-7, with 7 bases lining up with TRBD1. The CDR3 is 14 amino acids. In germline, CDR1 is SGHDT, CDR2 YYEEEE. The junction had 5 bases not matched to a gene; V was cut back by 4 bases and J by 1 base.

The rearrangement joins TRBV30 to TRBJ1-4, with TRBD1 as a possible D gene (5 bases). The CDR3 has 15 amino acids. The V gene lost 3 bases and the J gene lost 3 bases, with 14 bases spanning the gap. CDR1 and CDR2 from the germline V gene are GTSNPN and SVGIG (reference sequence). The CDR3: CAWRAPGPSNEKLFF. In DNA, the CDR3 is TGTGCCTGGAGGGCGCCGGGACCCTCTAATGAAAAACTGTTTTTT.

This chain joins TRBV10-3 and TRBJ2-5, with D possibly being TRBD1 or TRBD2 (5 bases each). The CDR3 covers 15 residues. Trimming took off 6 bases at V and 4 bases at J, with 18 bases between the two ends. Germline CDR1 ENHRY, CDR2 SYGVKD. The CDR3 DNA is TGTGCCATCAGCTCCGGGACGCAGGCTGGAGAGACCCAGTACTTC. Residues: CAISSGTQAGETQYF.